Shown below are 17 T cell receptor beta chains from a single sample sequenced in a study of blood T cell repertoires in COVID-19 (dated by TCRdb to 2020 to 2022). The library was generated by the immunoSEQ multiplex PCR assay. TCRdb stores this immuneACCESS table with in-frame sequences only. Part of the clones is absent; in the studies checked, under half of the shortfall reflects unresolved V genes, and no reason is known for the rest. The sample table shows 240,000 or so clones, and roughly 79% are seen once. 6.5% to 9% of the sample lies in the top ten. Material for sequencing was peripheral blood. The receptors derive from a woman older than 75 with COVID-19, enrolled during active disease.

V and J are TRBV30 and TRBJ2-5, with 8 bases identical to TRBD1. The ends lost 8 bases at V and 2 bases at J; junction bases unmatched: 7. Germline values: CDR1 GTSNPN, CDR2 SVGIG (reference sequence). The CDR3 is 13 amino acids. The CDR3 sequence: CAGTGGFQETQYF. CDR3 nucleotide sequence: TGTGCCGGGACAGGAGGGTTTCAAGAGACCCAGTACTTC. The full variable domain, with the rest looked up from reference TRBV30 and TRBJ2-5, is SQTIHQWPATLVQPVGSPLSLECTVEGTSNPNLYWYRQAAGRGLQLLFYSVGIGQISSEVPQNLSASRPQDRQFILSSKKLLLSDSGFYLCAGTGGFQETQYFGPGTRLLVL.

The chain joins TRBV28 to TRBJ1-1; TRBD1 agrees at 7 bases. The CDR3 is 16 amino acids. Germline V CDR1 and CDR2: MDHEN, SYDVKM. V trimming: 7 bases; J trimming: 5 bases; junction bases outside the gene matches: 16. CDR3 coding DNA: TGTGCCAGCAACCCACTCTCAGGGGGTCGGAGGACTGAAGCTTTCTTT. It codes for CASNPLSGGRRTEAFF.

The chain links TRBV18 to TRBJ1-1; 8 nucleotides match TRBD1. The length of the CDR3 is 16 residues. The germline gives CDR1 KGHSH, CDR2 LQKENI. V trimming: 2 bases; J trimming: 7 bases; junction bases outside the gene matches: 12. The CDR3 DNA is TGTGCCAGCTCACCATCCATACCTGGACAGGGCTATGAAGCTTTCTTT. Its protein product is CASSPSIPGQGYEAFF.

The CDR3 DNA reads as TGTGCCAGCAGCCTCCTGGGGCTAGGAGATGGCTACACCTTC. Its translation is CASSLLGLGDGYTF. V and J are TRBV3-1 (or the pseudogene TRBV3-2) and TRBJ1-2; D perhaps matches TRBD1 (5 bases). Germline V gene lookup returns CDR1 LGHDT and CDR2 YNNKEL (reference sequence). CDR3 length: 14 residues. V shed 4 bases and J shed 6 bases, with 15 bases lying between them.

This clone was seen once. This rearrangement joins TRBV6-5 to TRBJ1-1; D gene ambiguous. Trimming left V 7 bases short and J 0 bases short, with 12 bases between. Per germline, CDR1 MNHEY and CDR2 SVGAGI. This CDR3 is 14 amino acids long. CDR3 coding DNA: TGTGCCAGCACCCAAGGAGGTCTGAACACTGAAGCTTTCTTT. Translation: CASTQGGLNTEAFF.

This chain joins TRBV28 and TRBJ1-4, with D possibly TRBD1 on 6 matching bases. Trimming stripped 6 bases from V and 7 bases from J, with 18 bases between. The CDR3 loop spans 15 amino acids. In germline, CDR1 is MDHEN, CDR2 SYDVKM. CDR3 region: CASSLGGGLSEKLFF. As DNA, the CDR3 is TGTGCCAGCAGCCTAGGGGGGGGACTTAGTGAAAAACTGTTTTTT.

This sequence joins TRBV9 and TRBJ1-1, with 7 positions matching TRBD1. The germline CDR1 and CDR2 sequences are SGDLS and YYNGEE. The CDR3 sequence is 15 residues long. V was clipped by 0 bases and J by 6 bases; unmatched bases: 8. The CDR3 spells CASSVGGGGIAEAFF. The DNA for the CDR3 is TGTGCCAGCAGCGTAGGAGGAGGGGGCATAGCTGAAGCTTTCTTT.

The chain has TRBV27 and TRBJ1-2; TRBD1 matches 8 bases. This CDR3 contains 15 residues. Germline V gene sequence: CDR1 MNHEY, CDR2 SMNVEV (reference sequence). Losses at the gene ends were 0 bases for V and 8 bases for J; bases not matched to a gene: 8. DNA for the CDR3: TGTGCCAGCAGTTTATCCGGGAGGACAGGGTTCGGCTACACCTTC. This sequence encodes CASSLSGRTGFGYTF.

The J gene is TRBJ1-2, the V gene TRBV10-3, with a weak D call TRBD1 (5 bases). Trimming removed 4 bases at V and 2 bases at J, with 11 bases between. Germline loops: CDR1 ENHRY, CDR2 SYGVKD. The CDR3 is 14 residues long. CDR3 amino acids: CAISGPGGNYGYTF. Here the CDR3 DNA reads TGTGCCATCAGTGGCCCGGGGGGGAACTATGGCTACACCTTC.

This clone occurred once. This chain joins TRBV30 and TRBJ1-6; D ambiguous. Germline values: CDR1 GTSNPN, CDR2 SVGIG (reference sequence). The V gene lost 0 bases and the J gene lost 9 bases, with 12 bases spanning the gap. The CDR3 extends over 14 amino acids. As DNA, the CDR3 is TGTGCCTGGAGTGTGGGCCGATCCTTTTCACCCCTCCACTTT. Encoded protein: CAWSVGRSFSPLHF.

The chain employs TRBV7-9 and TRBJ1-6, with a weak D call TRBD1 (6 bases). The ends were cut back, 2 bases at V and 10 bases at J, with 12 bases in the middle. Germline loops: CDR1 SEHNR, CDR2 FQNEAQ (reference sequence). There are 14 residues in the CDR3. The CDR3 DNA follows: TGTGCCAGCAGCTTACGCCGGGGGGCCTCACCCCTCCACTTT. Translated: CASSLRRGASPLHF.

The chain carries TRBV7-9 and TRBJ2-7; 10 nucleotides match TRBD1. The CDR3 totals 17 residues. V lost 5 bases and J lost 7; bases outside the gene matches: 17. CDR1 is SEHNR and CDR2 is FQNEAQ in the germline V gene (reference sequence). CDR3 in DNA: TGTGCCAGCAGCCGGGACAGGGGAGTAGCGGGGTTTCGAGAGCAGTACTTC. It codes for CASSRDRGVAGFREQYF.

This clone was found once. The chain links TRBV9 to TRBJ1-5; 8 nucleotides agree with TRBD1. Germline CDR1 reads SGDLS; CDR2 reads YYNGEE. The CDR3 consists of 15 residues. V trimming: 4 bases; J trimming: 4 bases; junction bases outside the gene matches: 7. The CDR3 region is CASSLGTGPNQPQHF. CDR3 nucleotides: TGTGCCAGCAGCCTCGGGACAGGCCCGAATCAGCCCCAGCATTTT.

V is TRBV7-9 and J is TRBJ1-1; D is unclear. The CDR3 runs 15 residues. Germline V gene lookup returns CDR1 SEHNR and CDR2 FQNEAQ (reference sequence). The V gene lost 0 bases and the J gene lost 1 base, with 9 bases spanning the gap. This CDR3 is CASSLAGGKNTEAFF. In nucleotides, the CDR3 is TGTGCCAGCAGCTTAGCTGGAGGGAAGAACACTGAAGCTTTCTTT.

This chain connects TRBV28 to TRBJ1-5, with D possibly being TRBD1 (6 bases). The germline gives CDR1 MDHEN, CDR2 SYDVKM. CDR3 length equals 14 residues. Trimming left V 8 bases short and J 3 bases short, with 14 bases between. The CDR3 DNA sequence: TGTGCCAGCTTGACCTGGGGGCCCAATCAGCCCCAGCATTTT. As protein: CASLTWGPNQPQHF.

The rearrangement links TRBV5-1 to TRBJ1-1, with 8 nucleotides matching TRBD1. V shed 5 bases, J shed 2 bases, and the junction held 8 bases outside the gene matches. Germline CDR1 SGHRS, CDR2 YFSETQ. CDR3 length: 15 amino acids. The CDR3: CASRLDRGSNTEAFF. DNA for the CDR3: TGCGCCAGCAGACTCGACAGGGGATCTAACACTGAAGCTTTCTTT. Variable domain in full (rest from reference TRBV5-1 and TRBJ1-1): KAGVTQTPRYLIKTRGQQVTLSCSPISGHRSVSWYQQTPGQGLQFLFEYFSETQRNKGNFPGRFSGRQFSNSRSEMNVSTLELGDSALYLCASRLDRGSNTEAFFGQGTRLTVV.

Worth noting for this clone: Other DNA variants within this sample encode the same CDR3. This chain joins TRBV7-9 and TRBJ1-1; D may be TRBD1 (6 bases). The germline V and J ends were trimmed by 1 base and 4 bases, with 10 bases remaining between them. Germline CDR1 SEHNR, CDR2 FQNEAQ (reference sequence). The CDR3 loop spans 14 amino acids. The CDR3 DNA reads TGTGCCAGCAGCTTAGTGGGGGGGCTCACTGAAGCTTTCTTT. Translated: CASSLVGGLTEAFF.